The T cell receptor (beta chain) under discussion was sequenced for a study of T cell responses to AZD1222 COVID-19 vaccine. Turning to the study itself: Pooled samples include second doses given at about 4 or 12 weeks.

Measured with immunoSEQ multiplex PCR; TCRdb has only the in-frame clones, and not every one. In the table there are over 120,000 clones, roughly nine tenths of which are singletons. V was clipped by 4 bases and J by 1 base, with 9 bases between them. CDR3 length equals 13 residues. Germline V gene lookup returns CDR1 SGHDT and CDR2 YYEEEE. Comments on this clone: This CDR3 is also generated by other DNA sequences in the sample.

The J gene is TRBJ2-7, the V gene TRBV5-6; D possibly corresponds to TRBD1 (6 bases). This clonotype originated in an adult in good health. The starting material was peripheral blood, obtained on day 0 of AZD1222 vaccination. The CDR3 DNA reads TGTGCCAGCAGCCTCGGACAGTCCTACGAGCAGTACTTC. Translating it yields CASSLGQSYEQYF.